The entry below gives a single T cell receptor beta chain sequence along with its context. This sample was taken from a study of PD-L1 blockade in urothelial cancer. On the study more broadly: A median blood sample held 141,255 T cells and tens of thousands of unique TCRs.

With V trimmed by 7 bases and J by 5 bases, 7 bases remained unmatched. The CDR3 has 14 residues. Germline CDR1 reads MNHEY; CDR2 reads SVGAGI. Profiling relied on immunoSEQ multiplex PCR, and the TCRdb table lists in-frame clones only, not all of them. The sample carries approximately 100,000 clones, roughly nine tenths recorded once. The genes are TRBV6-5 and TRBJ2-1; 8 nucleotides align to TRBD2. Sequencing used PBMCs, obtained around atezolizumab (anti-PD-L1) treatment. The clonotype originates from a woman of 80 years or more with urothelial cancer. DNA for the CDR3: TGTGCCAGCACCCGGGGGGGGCCTAACAATGAGCAGTTCTTC. Amino acid sequence: CASTRGGPNNEQFF.